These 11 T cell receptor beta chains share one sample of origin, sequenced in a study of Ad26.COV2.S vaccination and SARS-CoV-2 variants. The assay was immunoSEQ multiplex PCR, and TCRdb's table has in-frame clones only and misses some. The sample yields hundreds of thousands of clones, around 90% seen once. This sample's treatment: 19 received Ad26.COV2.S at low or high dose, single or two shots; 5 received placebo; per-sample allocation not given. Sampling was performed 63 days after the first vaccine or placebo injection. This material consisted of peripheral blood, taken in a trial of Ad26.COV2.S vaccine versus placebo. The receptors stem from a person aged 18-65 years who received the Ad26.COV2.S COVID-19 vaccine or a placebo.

The CDR3 sequence: CASSLFTTNEKLFF. CDR3 nucleotides: TGTGCCAGCAGCCTTTTTACAACTAATGAAAAACTGTTTTTT. J is TRBJ1-4 and V is TRBV2; D call uncertain. The CDR3 loop spans 14 amino acids. V lost 6 bases and J lost 0, with 8 bases in between. Germline V lookup: CDR1 SNHLY, CDR2 FYNNEI. Full variable domain (outside the CDR3, taken from reference TRBV2 and TRBJ1-4): EPEVTQTPSHQVTQMGQEVILRCVPISNHLYFYWYRQILGQKVEFLVSFYNNEISEKSEIFDDQFSVERPDGSNFTLKIRSTKLEDSAMYFCASSLFTTNEKLFFGSGTQLSVL.

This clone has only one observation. CDR3 in amino acids: CASSLLGQVLDTQYF. Written as DNA, the CDR3 is TGTGCCAGCAGCTTACTGGGACAGGTTTTGGATACGCAGTATTTT. The chain recombines TRBV5-6 with TRBJ2-3; 8 bases are a match to TRBD1. V shed 2 bases and J 6 bases; nucleotides not matched to a gene: 8. CDR3 length: 15 amino acids. Germline lookup yields CDR1 SGHDT and CDR2 YYEEEE.

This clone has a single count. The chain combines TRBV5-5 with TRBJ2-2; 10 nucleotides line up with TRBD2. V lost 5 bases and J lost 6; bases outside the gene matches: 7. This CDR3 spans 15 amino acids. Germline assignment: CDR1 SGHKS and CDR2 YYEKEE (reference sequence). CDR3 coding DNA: TGTGCCAGCAGAGGAGAGCGGGAGGGCCCCGGGGAGCTGTTTTTT. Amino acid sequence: CASRGEREGPGELFF.

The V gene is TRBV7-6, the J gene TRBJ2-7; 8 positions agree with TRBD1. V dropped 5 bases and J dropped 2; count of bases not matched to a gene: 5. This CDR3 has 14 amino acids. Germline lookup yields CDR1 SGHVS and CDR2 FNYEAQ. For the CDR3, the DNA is TGTGCCAGCAGCCCAGGGACAGGAGCCTACGAGCAGTACTTC. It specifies CASSPGTGAYEQYF.

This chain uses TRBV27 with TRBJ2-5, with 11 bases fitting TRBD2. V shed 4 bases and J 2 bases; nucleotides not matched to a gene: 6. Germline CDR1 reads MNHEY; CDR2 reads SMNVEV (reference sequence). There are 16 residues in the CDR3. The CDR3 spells CASSSGTSGFQETQYF. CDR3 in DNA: TGTGCCAGCAGTTCCGGGACTAGCGGATTTCAAGAGACCCAGTACTTC.

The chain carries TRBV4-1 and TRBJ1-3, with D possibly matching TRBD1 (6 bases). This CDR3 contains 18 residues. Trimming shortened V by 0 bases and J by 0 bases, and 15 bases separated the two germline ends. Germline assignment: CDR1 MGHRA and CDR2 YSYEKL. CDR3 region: CASSQEGARGISGNTIYF. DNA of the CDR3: TGCGCCAGCAGCCAAGAAGGGGCCAGGGGAATCTCTGGAAACACCATATATTTT.

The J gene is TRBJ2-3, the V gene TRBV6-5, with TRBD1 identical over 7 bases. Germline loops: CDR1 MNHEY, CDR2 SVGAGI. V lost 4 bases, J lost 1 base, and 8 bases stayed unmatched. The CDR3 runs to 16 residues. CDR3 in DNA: TGTGCCAGCAGTTCGTCAGGGGGTTGGGGCACAGATACGCAGTATTTT. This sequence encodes CASSSSGGWGTDTQYF.

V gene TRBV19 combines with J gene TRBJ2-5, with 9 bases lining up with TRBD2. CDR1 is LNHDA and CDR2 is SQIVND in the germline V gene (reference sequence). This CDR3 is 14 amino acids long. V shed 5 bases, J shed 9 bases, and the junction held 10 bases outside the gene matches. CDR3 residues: CASSPLAGQGAQYF. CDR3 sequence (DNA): TGTGCCAGTAGTCCCCTAGCGGGGCAGGGGGCCCAGTACTTC.

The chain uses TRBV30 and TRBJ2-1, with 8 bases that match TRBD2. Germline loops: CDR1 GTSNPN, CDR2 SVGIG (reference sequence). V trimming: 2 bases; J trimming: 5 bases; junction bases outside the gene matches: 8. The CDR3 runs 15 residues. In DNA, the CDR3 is TGTGCCTGGAGTACCGGGACTAGTGGTAACAATGAGCAGTTCTTC. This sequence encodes CAWSTGTSGNNEQFF.

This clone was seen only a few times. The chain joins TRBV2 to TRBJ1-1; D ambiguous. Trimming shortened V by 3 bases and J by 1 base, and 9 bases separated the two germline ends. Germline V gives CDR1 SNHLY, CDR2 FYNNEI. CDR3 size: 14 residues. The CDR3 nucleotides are TGTGCCAGCAGTGAGCGCAGAGAGAACACTGAAGCTTTCTTT. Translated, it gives CASSERRENTEAFF.

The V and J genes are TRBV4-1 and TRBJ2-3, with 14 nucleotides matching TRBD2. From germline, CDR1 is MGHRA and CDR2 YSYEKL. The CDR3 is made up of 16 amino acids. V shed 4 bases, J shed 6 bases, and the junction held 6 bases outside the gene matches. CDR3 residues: CASSPRTSGGTDTQYF. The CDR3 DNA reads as TGCGCCAGCAGCCCCAGGACTAGCGGGGGGACGGATACGCAGTATTTT.